A selection of T cell receptor beta chains follows, all from one sample in a study of memory CD4+ T cells and cytomegalovirus serostatus. The table came from immunoSEQ multiplex PCR; TCRdb's copy has only in-frame clones and leaves some out. The sample lists approximately 61,000 clones; 82% were seen once. What was sequenced was memory CD4+ T cells from blood. The receptors here all came from an adult in good health and CMV-seronegative. Each CDR3 is given with its conserved first and last residue. Each record gives: clone size, D gene, J gene, V gene, CDR3 protein, CDR3 DNA. The D gene is left open where the match is weak. Size is stated for part of the rows, as once, few or many counts, or as a class when the clone is expanded.

clone size: .
D gene: TRBD1
J gene: TRBJ2-7
V gene: TRBV10-3
CDR3 protein: CAISGSTSGTGAYEQYF
CDR3 DNA: TGTGCCATCAGTGGTTCTACCTCCGGGACAGGGGCCTACGAGCAGTACTTC

clone size: .
D gene: TRBD1
J gene: TRBJ2-7
V gene: TRBV19
CDR3 protein: CASSIKGQSYEQYF
CDR3 DNA: TGTGCCAGTAGTATTAAGGGACAGTCCTACGAGCAGTACTTC

clone size: .
D gene: .
J gene: TRBJ2-7
V gene: TRBV2
CDR3 protein: CASSLGAVGRYEQYF
CDR3 DNA: TGTGCCAGCAGTCTGGGGGCAGTGGGTCGCTACGAGCAGTACTTC

clone size: .
D gene: .
J gene: TRBJ2-7
V gene: TRBV7-9
CDR3 protein: CASSLENARAYEQYF
CDR3 DNA: TGTGCCAGCAGCTTAGAAAACGCTAGGGCATACGAGCAGTACTTC

clone size: .
D gene: .
J gene: TRBJ2-2
V gene: TRBV7-7
CDR3 protein: CAKERITNTGELFF
CDR3 DNA: TGTGCTAAGGAGAGAATTACGAACACCGGGGAGCTGTTTTTT

clone size: .
D gene: .
J gene: TRBJ2-5
V gene: TRBV7-2
CDR3 protein: CASSSGPRQETQYF
CDR3 DNA: TGTGCCAGCAGCAGCGGGCCTCGACAAGAGACCCAGTACTTC

clone size: few
D gene: TRBD1
J gene: TRBJ1-1
V gene: TRBV19
CDR3 protein: CASSRQGEAFF
CDR3 DNA: TGTGCCAGTAGTCGACAGGGTGAAGCTTTCTTT

clone size: .
D gene: .
J gene: TRBJ2-7
V gene: TRBV10-2
CDR3 protein: CASSLDGRIPYEQYF
CDR3 DNA: TGCGCCAGCAGTCTCGACGGGAGAATCCCCTACGAGCAGTACTTC

clone size: .
D gene: TRBD2
J gene: TRBJ2-1
V gene: TRBV5-1
CDR3 protein: CASSPFLAGLGTEQFF
CDR3 DNA: TGCGCCAGCAGCCCCTTCCTAGCGGGGTTAGGCACTGAGCAGTTCTTC

clone size: .
D gene: .
J gene: TRBJ1-3
V gene: TRBV2
CDR3 protein: CASREDLRSGNTIYF
CDR3 DNA: TGTGCCAGCAGGGAGGACCTCCGCTCTGGAAACACCATATATTTT

clone size: .
D gene: TRBD1
J gene: TRBJ1-4
V gene: TRBV7-9
CDR3 protein: CASSPGGHTEKLFF
CDR3 DNA: TGTGCCAGCAGCCCAGGGGGGCACACCGAAAAACTGTTTTTT

clone size: .
D gene: TRBD1
J gene: TRBJ1-1
V gene: TRBV18
CDR3 protein: CASSPNRDSEAFF
CDR3 DNA: TGTGCCAGCTCACCAAATCGGGACAGTGAAGCTTTCTTT

clone size: .
D gene: TRBD1
J gene: TRBJ1-1
V gene: TRBV30
CDR3 protein: CAWRGQMNTEAFF
CDR3 DNA: TGTGCCTGGAGGGGACAGATGAACACTGAAGCTTTCTTT

clone size: .
D gene: TRBD1
J gene: TRBJ2-7
V gene: TRBV29-1
CDR3 protein: CSVREATGPYEQYF
CDR3 DNA: TGCAGCGTGAGGGAAGCGACAGGGCCCTACGAGCAGTACTTC

clone size: .
D gene: .
J gene: TRBJ1-2
V gene: TRBV27
CDR3 protein: CASSSQAFYGYTF
CDR3 DNA: TGTGCCAGCAGTTCACAGGCGTTCTATGGCTACACCTTC

clone size: .
D gene: .
J gene: TRBJ1-6
V gene: TRBV18
CDR3 protein: CASSPRGGDSPLHF
CDR3 DNA: TGTGCCAGCTCACCACGAGGGGGTGATTCACCCCTCCACTTT

clone size: .
D gene: .
J gene: TRBJ2-3
V gene: TRBV5-4
CDR3 protein: CASSFRGGTDTQYF
CDR3 DNA: TGTGCCAGCAGCTTTAGGGGGGGCACAGATACGCAGTATTTT

clone size: .
D gene: .
J gene: TRBJ2-7
V gene: TRBV19
CDR3 protein: CASAPSLADEQYF
CDR3 DNA: TGTGCCAGTGCCCCCAGTCTAGCCGACGAGCAGTACTTC

clone size: .
D gene: .
J gene: TRBJ1-1
V gene: TRBV6-1
CDR3 protein: CAVGRQSEAFF
CDR3 DNA: TGTGCCGTAGGACGGCAATCTGAAGCTTTCTTT

clone size: .
D gene: .
J gene: TRBJ2-3
V gene: TRBV5-4
CDR3 protein: CASSYSSGTDTQYF
CDR3 DNA: TGTGCCAGCAGCTACAGCTCCGGGACAGATACGCAGTATTTT

clone size: few
D gene: .
J gene: TRBJ2-5
V gene: TRBV7-3
CDR3 protein: CASSLGTGQETQYF
CDR3 DNA: TGTGCCAGCAGCTTAGGGACCGGTCAAGAGACCCAGTACTTC

clone size: .
D gene: TRBD2
J gene: TRBJ2-1
V gene: TRBV2
CDR3 protein: CASKSGRGGRNEQFF
CDR3 DNA: TGTGCCAGCAAATCGGGGCGGGGGGGCCGGAATGAGCAGTTCTTC

clone size: .
D gene: .
J gene: TRBJ2-1
V gene: TRBV7-9
CDR3 protein: CASSLGQGLGEQFF
CDR3 DNA: TGTGCCAGCAGCTTAGGGCAGGGGCTCGGGGAGCAGTTCTTC

clone size: .
D gene: .
J gene: TRBJ1-2
V gene: TRBV14
CDR3 protein: CASSQDSVWRGYTF
CDR3 DNA: TGTGCCAGCAGCCAAGACTCGGTCTGGAGGGGCTACACCTTC

clone size: .
D gene: .
J gene: TRBJ1-5
V gene: TRBV5-1
CDR3 protein: CASSLGGFGQPQHF
CDR3 DNA: TGCGCCAGCAGCTTAGGGGGGTTCGGGCAGCCCCAGCATTTT

clone size: .
D gene: TRBD1
J gene: TRBJ2-5
V gene: TRBV5-4
CDR3 protein: CASSLGRGQGETQYF
CDR3 DNA: TGTGCCAGCAGCTTGGGCAGGGGGCAGGGGGAGACCCAGTACTTC

clone size: few
D gene: TRBD2
J gene: TRBJ2-5
V gene: TRBV7-8
CDR3 protein: CASSLAILREGEETQYF
CDR3 DNA: TGTGCCAGCAGCCTAGCCATTTTGCGGGAGGGCGAAGAGACCCAGTACTTC

clone size: .
D gene: .
J gene: TRBJ2-5
V gene: TRBV30
CDR3 protein: CAWSVMETQYF
CDR3 DNA: TGTGCCTGGAGTGTTATGGAGACCCAGTACTTC

clone size: .
D gene: .
J gene: TRBJ1-1
V gene: TRBV5-6
CDR3 protein: CASSFSSEGAFF
CDR3 DNA: TGTGCCAGCAGCTTTTCCTCCGAGGGAGCTTTCTTT

clone size: .
D gene: .
J gene: TRBJ2-5
V gene: TRBV5-1
CDR3 protein: CASSVTSVQETQYF
CDR3 DNA: TGCGCCAGCAGCGTTACATCAGTCCAAGAGACCCAGTACTTC

clone size: .
D gene: .
J gene: TRBJ2-7
V gene: TRBV28
CDR3 protein: CASSSRLYEQYF
CDR3 DNA: TGTGCCAGCAGTTCCCGATTGTACGAGCAGTACTTC

clone size: .
D gene: TRBD2
J gene: TRBJ2-2
V gene: TRBV5-1
CDR3 protein: CASSLAGAGGSTGELFF
CDR3 DNA: TGCGCCAGCAGCTTGGCCGGGGCGGGAGGGAGCACCGGGGAGCTGTTTTTT

clone size: .
D gene: .
J gene: TRBJ2-7
V gene: TRBV6-1
CDR3 protein: CASSVQEGRFYEQYF
CDR3 DNA: TGTGCCAGCAGTGTCCAGGAGGGCCGATTCTACGAGCAGTACTTC

clone size: .
D gene: .
J gene: TRBJ2-3
V gene: TRBV5-1
CDR3 protein: CASSLEGRITDTQYF
CDR3 DNA: TGCGCCAGCAGCTTGGAGGGGAGGATCACAGATACGCAGTATTTT

clone size: .
D gene: .
J gene: TRBJ2-1
V gene: TRBV7-2
CDR3 protein: CASSAASASSYNEQFF
CDR3 DNA: TGTGCCAGCAGCGCCGCTAGCGCAAGCTCCTACAATGAGCAGTTCTTC

clone size: .
D gene: .
J gene: TRBJ1-2
V gene: TRBV7-9
CDR3 protein: CASSLVDRNYGYTF
CDR3 DNA: TGTGCCAGCAGCTTGGTAGACAGAAACTATGGCTACACCTTC

clone size: .
D gene: .
J gene: TRBJ2-2
V gene: TRBV10-3
CDR3 protein: CAISEFTGELFF
CDR3 DNA: TGTGCCATCAGTGAATTTACCGGGGAGCTGTTTTTT

clone size: .
D gene: .
J gene: TRBJ2-1
V gene: TRBV5-4
CDR3 protein: CASRSDLGDNEQFF
CDR3 DNA: TGTGCCAGCAGGAGTGATCTTGGGGACAATGAGCAGTTCTTC

clone size: .
D gene: TRBD2
J gene: TRBJ2-5
V gene: TRBV5-1
CDR3 protein: CASSGVSGNPGETQYF
CDR3 DNA: TGCGCCAGCAGTGGCGTGAGCGGGAATCCGGGAGAGACCCAGTACTTC